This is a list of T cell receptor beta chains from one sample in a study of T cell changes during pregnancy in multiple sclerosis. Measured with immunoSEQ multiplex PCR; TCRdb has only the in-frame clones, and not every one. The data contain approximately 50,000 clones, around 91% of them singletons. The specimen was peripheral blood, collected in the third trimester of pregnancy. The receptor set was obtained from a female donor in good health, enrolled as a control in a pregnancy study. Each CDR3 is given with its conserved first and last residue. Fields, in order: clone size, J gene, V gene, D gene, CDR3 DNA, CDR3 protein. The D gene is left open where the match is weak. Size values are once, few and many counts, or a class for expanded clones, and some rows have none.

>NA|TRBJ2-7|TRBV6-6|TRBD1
TGTGCCAGCAGTTACTTTTCCGGGACAGCTACCTACGAGCAGTACTTC
CASSYFSGTATYEQYF
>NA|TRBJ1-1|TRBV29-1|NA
TGCAGCGTTGAAGATCTTTCGAGAGTGAACACTGAAGCTTTCTTT
CSVEDLSRVNTEAFF
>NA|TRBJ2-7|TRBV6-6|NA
TGTGCCAGCAGTTACTCGAGGGGGTCTCGGGACGAGCAGTACTTC
CASSYSRGSRDEQYF
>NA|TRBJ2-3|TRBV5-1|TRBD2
TGCGCCAGCAGCTTTCGGGAGGTGAAAGATACGCAGTATTTT
CASSFREVKDTQYF
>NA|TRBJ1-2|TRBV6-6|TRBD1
TGTGCCACCAGGACAGGGGACTATGGCTACACCTTC
CATRTGDYGYTF
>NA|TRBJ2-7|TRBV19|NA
TGTGCCAGTAGTATGGGAAGGGGCTCCTACGAGCAGTACTTC
CASSMGRGSYEQYF
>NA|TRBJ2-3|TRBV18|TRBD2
TGTGCCAGCTCACCAAAAGCGGGAGGCTTTGGCACAGATACGCAGTATTTT
CASSPKAGGFGTDTQYF
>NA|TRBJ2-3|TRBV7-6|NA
TGTGCCAGCAGCTTACTGGCAGGGGTGTATGGAGATACGCAGTATTTT
CASSLLAGVYGDTQYF
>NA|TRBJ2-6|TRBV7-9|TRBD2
TGTGCCAGCAGCCGGGAGGTAGCCAACGTCCTGACTTTC
CASSREVANVLTF
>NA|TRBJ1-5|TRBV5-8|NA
TGTGCCAGCAGCCCCTGGGGGCGAGACTATAGCAATCAGCCCCAGCATTTT
CASSPWGRDYSNQPQHF
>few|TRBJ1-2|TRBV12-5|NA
TGTGCTAGTGGTTTGGTCCCGACAGGAGCTAACTATGGCTACACCTTC
CASGLVPTGANYGYTF
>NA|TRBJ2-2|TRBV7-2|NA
TGTGCCAGCAGTAGAGCAGCGGGGAACACCGGGGAGCTGTTTTTT
CASSRAAGNTGELFF
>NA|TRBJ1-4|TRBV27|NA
TGTGCCAGCAGCTACAGGGCGACTAATGAAAAACTGTTTTTT
CASSYRATNEKLFF
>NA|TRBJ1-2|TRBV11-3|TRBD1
TGTGCCAGCAGCCCGGGACAGACGAGCTATGGCTACACCTTC
CASSPGQTSYGYTF
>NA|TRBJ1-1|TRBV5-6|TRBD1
TGTGCCAGCAGTCGGAGGGACAGATACTACACTGAAGCTTTCTTT
CASSRRDRYYTEAFF
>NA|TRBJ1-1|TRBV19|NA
TGTGCCAGTAGTGCGACAAGGAACACTGAAGCTTTCTTT
CASSATRNTEAFF